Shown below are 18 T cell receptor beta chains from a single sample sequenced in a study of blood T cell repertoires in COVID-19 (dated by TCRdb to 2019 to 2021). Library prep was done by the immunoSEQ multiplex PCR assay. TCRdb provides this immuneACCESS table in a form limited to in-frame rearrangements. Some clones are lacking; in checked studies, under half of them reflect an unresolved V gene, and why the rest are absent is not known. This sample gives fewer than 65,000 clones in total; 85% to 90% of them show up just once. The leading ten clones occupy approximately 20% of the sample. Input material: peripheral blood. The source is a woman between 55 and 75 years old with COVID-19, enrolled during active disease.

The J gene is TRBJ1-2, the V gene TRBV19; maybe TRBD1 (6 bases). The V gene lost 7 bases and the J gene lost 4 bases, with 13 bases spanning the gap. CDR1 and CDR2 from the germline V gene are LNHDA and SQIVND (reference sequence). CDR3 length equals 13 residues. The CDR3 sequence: CASTLQGFYGYTF. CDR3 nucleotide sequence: TGTGCCAGTACTTTACAGGGATTCTATGGCTACACCTTC.

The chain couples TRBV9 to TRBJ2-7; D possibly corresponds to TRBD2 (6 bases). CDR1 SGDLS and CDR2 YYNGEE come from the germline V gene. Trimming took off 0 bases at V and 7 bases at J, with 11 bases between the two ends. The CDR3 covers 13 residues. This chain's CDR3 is CASSVGGAGEQYF. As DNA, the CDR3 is TGTGCCAGCAGCGTAGGAGGGGCGGGGGAGCAGTACTTC.

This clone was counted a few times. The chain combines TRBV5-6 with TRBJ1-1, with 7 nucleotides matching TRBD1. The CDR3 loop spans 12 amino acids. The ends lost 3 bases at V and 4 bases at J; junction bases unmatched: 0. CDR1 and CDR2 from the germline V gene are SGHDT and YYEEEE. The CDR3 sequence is CASSSGGTEAFF. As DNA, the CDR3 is TGTGCCAGCAGCTCAGGGGGCACTGAAGCTTTCTTT.

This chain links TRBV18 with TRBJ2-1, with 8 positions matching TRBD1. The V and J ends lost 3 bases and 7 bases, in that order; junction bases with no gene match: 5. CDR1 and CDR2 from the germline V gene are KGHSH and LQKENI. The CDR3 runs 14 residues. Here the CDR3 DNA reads TGTGCCAGCTCACCGAGAGACAGGGGAAATGAGCAGTTCTTC. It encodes CASSPRDRGNEQFF.

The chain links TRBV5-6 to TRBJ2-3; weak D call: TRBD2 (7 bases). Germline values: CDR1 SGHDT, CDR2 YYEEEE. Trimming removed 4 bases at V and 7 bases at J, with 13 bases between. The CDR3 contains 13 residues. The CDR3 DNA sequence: TGTGCCAGCAGCCCTGGGGGGGCAAATACGCAGTATTTT. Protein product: CASSPGGANTQYF.

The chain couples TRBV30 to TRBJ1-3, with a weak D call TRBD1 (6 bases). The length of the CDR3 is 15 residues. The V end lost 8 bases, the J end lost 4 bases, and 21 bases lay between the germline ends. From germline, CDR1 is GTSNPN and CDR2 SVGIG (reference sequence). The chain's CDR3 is CAGTDRPPKGNTIYF. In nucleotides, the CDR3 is TGTGCCGGTACCGACAGGCCCCCCAAGGGAAACACCATATATTTT. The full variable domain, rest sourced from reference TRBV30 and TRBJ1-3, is SQTIHQWPATLVQPVGSPLSLECTVEGTSNPNLYWYRQAAGRGLQLLFYSVGIGQISSEVPQNLSASRPQDRQFILSSKKLLLSDSGFYLCAGTDRPPKGNTIYFGEGSWLTVV.

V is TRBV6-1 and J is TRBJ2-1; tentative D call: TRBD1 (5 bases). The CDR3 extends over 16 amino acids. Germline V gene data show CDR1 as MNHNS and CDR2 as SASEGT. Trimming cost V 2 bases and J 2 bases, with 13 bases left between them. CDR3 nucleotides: TGTGCCAGCAGTGAATTGAAGGGGCTGACCTACAATGAGCAGTTCTTC. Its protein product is CASSELKGLTYNEQFF.

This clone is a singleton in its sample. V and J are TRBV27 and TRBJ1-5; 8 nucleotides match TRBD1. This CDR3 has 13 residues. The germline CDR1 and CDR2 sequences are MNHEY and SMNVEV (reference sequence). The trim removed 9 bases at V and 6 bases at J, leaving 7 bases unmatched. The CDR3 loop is CASKQGTGQPQHF. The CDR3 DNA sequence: TGTGCCAGTAAACAGGGGACAGGTCAGCCCCAGCATTTT.

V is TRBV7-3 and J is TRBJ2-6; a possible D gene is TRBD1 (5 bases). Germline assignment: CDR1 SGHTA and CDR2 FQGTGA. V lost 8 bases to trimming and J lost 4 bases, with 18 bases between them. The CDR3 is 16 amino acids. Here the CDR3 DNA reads TGTGCCAGCGGGCTAAACAGGCCATGGGGGGCCAACGTCCTGACTTTC. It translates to CASGLNRPWGANVLTF.

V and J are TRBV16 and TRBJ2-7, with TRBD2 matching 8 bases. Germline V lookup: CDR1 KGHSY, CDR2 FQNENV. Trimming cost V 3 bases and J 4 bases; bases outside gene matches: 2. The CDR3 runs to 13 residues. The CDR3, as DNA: TGTGCCAGCAGCCAGAGCGGGGGTTACGAGCAGTACTTC. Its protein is CASSQSGGYEQYF.

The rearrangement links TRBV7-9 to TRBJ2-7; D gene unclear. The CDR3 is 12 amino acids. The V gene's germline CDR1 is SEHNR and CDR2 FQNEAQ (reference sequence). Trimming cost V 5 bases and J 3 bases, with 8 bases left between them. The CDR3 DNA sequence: TGTGCCAGCAGCAAAACAAGCTACGAGCAGTACTTC. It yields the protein CASSKTSYEQYF.

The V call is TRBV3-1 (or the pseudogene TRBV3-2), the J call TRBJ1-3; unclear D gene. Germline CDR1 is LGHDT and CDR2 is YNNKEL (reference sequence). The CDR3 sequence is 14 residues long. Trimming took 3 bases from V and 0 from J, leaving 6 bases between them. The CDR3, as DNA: TGTGCCAGCAGCCAGGGCCTCTCTGGAAACACCATATATTTT. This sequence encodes CASSQGLSGNTIYF.

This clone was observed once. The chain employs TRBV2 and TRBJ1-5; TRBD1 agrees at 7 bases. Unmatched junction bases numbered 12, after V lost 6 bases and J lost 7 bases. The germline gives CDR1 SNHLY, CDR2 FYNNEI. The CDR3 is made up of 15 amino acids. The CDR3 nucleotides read TGTGCCAGCAGCTCCGACAGGGCGGGAGGACAGCCCCAGCATTTT. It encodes CASSSDRAGGQPQHF.

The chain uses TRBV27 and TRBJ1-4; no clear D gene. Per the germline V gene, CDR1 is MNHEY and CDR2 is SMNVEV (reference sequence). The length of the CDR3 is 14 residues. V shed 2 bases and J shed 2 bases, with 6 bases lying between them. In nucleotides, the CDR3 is TGTGCCAGCAGTTTAGCGGGGACTAATGAAAAACTGTTTTTT. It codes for CASSLAGTNEKLFF.

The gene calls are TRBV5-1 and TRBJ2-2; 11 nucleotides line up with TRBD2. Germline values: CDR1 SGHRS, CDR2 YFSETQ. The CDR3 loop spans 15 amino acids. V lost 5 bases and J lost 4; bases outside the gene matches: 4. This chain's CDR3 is CASRSTSGATGELFF. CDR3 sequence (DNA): TGCGCCAGCAGATCGACTAGCGGGGCCACCGGGGAGCTGTTTTTT.

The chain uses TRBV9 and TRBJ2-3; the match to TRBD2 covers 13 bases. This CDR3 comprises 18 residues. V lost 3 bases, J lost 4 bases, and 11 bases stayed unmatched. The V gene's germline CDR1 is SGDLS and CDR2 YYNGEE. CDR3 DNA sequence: TGTGCCAGCAGCGCACCCCGTGGACTAGCGGGAGATCCAGATACGCAGTATTTT. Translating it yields CASSAPRGLAGDPDTQYF.

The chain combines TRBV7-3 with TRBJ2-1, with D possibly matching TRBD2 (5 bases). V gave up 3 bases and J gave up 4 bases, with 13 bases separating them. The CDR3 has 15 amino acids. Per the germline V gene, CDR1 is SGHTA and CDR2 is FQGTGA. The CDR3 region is CASSLTASRYNEQFF. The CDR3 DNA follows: TGTGCCAGCAGCTTGACGGCTAGCCGATACAATGAGCAGTTCTTC.

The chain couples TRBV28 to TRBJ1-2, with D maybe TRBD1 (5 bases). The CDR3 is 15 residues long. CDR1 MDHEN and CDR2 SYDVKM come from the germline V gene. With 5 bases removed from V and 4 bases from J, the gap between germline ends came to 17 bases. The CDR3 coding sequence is TGTGCCAGCAGTGTCCCGGGGGGGGGTGCCTATGGCTACACCTTC. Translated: CASSVPGGGAYGYTF.